The 9 T cell receptor beta chains listed next were all sequenced from one sample in a study of graft-versus-host responses after intestinal transplantation. Assay: immunoSEQ multiplex PCR; the TCRdb copy retains only in-frame clones and omits some. The table shows tens of thousands of clones, with under 85% occurring only once. These TCRs are of unknown antigen specificity. Sequenced here: unstimulated CD8+ T cells sorted from spleen or lymph node cells, sampled before intestinal transplant. These receptors were obtained from a human donor who received an intestinal transplant.

The J gene is TRBJ1-1, the V gene TRBV27; no reliable D call. This CDR3 contains 13 residues. Germline V lookup: CDR1 MNHEY, CDR2 SMNVEV (reference sequence). Trimming stripped 3 bases from V and 1 base from J, with 6 bases between. The CDR3 nucleotides are TGTGCCAGCAGTTTCCCGGGGAACACTGAAGCTTTCTTT. Protein: CASSFPGNTEAFF.

The chain uses TRBV9 and TRBJ2-1, with 12 nucleotides matching TRBD2. Losses at the gene ends were 0 bases for V and 2 bases for J; bases not matched to a gene: 15. The V gene's germline CDR1 is SGDLS and CDR2 YYNGEE. The CDR3 runs 21 residues. CDR3 coding DNA: TGTGCCAGCAGCGTAGAAGCTTCACTTAGGACTAGCGGGACCGCCTACAATGAGCAGTTCTTC. As protein: CASSVEASLRTSGTAYNEQFF.

The chain couples TRBV7-2 to TRBJ2-3; D may be TRBD2 (6 bases). The CDR3 loop spans 13 amino acids. The germline V gene has CDR1 SGHTA and CDR2 FQGNSA. Trimming removed 7 bases at V and 8 bases at J, with 16 bases between. The CDR3, as DNA: TGTGCCAGCACAGCCCTCGTGCGGGGTACGCAGTATTTT. Translated, it gives CASTALVRGTQYF.

This chain connects TRBV13 to TRBJ2-1, with TRBD2 matching 8 bases. After removal of 0 bases from V and 6 bases from J, the junction contained 4 bases not matched to a gene. Germline V gives CDR1 PRHDT, CDR2 FYEKMQ (reference sequence). The CDR3 totals 15 residues. CDR3 protein: CASSLGTSAGNEQFF. CDR3 DNA sequence: TGTGCCAGCAGCTTAGGGACTAGCGCAGGCAATGAGCAGTTCTTC.

The chain joins TRBV11-2 to TRBJ2-1; tentatively, D is TRBD2 (5 bases). Trimming removed 2 bases from V and 7 bases from J, with 15 bases in between. The CDR3 sequence is 15 residues long. CDR1 is SGHAT, CDR2 FQNNGV, per germline. The CDR3 reads CASSLSVITGNEQFF. CDR3 nucleotide sequence: TGTGCCAGCAGCTTATCTGTGATTACGGGAAATGAGCAGTTCTTC.

Details on this clone: One end of the junction is discordant with germline, which a read error may explain. The rearrangement uses TRBV7-7 and TRBJ2-5; 10 bases are shared with TRBD2. The length of the CDR3 is 15 residues. Germline V lookup: CDR1 SSHAT, CDR2 FNYEAQ (reference sequence). The CDR3 loop is CASSLVPSGRETQYF. The CDR3 DNA is TGTGCTAGCAGCTTAGTTCCTAGCGGGAGAGAGACCCAGTACTTC. Using reference TRBV7-7 and TRBJ2-5 for the parts outside the CDR3, the full variable domain is GAGVSQSPRYKVTKRGQDVTLRCDPISSHATLYWYQQALGQGPEFLTYFNYEAQPDKSGLPSDRFSAERPEGSISTLTIQRTEQRDSAMYRCASSLVPSGRETQYFGPGTRLLVL.

This chain links TRBV29-1 with TRBJ1-1; D is ambiguous. CDR1 SQVTM and CDR2 ANQGSEA come from the germline V gene. The CDR3 is 16 residues long. V was pared by 1 base and J by 0 bases, with 15 bases between. The CDR3 is CSVEGEAKGVNTEAFF. DNA of the CDR3: TGCAGCGTTGAAGGAGAGGCAAAGGGAGTGAACACTGAAGCTTTCTTT.

This clone was observed once. The chain employs TRBV10-2 and TRBJ1-1; D is unresolved. The V gene lost 2 bases and the J gene lost 0 bases, with 7 bases spanning the gap. Looked up from germline, CDR1 is WSHSY and CDR2 is SAAADI. The CDR3 has 14 amino acids. Written as DNA, the CDR3 is TGCGCCAGCAGTGAGGGCAGCCTGAACACTGAAGCTTTCTTT. Protein product: CASSEGSLNTEAFF.

This clone was seen only a few times. The genes are TRBV13 and TRBJ2-3; D is unclear. The ends were cut back, 1 base at V and 1 base at J, with 3 bases in the middle. Germline CDR1 PRHDT, CDR2 FYEKMQ (reference sequence). The CDR3 runs to 13 residues. CDR3 DNA sequence: TGTGCCAGCAGCTTAGCGGGCACAGATACGCAGTATTTT. Translating gives CASSLAGTDTQYF.